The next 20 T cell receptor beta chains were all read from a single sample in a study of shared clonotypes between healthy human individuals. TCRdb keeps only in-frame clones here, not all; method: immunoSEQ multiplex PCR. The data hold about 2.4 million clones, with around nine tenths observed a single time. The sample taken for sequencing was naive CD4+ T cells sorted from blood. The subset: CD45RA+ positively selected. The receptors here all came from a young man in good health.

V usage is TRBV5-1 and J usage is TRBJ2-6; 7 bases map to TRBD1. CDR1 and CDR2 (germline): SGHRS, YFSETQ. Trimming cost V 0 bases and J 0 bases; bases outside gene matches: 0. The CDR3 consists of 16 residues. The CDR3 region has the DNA TGCGCCAGCAGCTTGGGGGACAGCTCTGGGGCCAACGTCCTGACTTTC. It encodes CASSLGDSSGANVLTF.

CDR3 amino acids: CASSHSGTEETQYF. The CDR3, as DNA: TGTGCCAGCAGCCACTCCGGGACAGAAGAGACCCAGTACTTC. The chain couples TRBV14 to TRBJ2-5, with 7 bases identical to TRBD1. Germline loops: CDR1 SGHDN, CDR2 FVKESK. This CDR3 has 14 residues. With V trimmed by 3 bases and J by 3 bases, 4 bases remained unmatched.

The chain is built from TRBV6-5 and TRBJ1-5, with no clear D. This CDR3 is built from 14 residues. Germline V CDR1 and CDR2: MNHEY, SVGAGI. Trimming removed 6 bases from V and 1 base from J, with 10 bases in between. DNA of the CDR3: TGTGCCAGCAGGTCTGTCTCAAGCAATCAGCCCCAGCATTTT. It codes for CASRSVSSNQPQHF.

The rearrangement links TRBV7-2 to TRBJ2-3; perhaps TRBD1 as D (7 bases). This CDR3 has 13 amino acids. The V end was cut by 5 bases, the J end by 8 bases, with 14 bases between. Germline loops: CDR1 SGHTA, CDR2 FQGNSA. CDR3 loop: CASSLLQGGTQYF. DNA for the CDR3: TGTGCCAGCAGCCTACTTCAGGGGGGTACGCAGTATTTT.

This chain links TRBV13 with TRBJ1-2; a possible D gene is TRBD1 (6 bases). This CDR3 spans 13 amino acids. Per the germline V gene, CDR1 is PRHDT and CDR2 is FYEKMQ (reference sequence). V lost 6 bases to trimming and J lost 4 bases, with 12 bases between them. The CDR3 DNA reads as TGTGCCAGCAGACCACAGGGCGGCTATGGCTACACCTTC. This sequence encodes CASRPQGGYGYTF.

This CDR3 is CASRFDGENYGYTF. CDR3 nucleotides: TGTGCCAGCAGATTCGACGGGGAAAACTATGGCTACACCTTC. This chain connects TRBV6-5 to TRBJ1-2; no clear D gene. This CDR3 spans 14 amino acids. V lost 6 bases and J lost 2, with 13 bases in between. Germline CDR1 MNHEY, CDR2 SVGAGI.

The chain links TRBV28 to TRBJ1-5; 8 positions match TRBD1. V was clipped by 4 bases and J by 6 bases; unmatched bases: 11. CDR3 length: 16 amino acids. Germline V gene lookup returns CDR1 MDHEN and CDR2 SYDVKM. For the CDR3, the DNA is TGTGCCAGCAGTTCCTCAAGGGCAGGGGGCGGTCAGCCCCAGCATTTT. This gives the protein CASSSSRAGGGQPQHF.

The CDR3 nucleotides read TGTGCCAGCAGTTTGCTACCGGGACAGGGAAATCAGCCCCAGCATTTT. This sequence encodes CASSLLPGQGNQPQHF. The gene calls are TRBV28 and TRBJ1-5, with 9 bases lining up with TRBD1. Germline loops: CDR1 MDHEN, CDR2 SYDVKM. The CDR3 runs 16 residues. The V segment lost 3 bases and the J segment 4 bases; nucleotides outside the gene matches: 7.

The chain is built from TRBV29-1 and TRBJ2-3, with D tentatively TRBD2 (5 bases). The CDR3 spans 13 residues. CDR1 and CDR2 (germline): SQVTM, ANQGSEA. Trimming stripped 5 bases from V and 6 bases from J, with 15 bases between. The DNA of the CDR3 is TGCAGCGTTACTCCCGGGAAAGCGGATACGCAGTATTTT. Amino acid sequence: CSVTPGKADTQYF.

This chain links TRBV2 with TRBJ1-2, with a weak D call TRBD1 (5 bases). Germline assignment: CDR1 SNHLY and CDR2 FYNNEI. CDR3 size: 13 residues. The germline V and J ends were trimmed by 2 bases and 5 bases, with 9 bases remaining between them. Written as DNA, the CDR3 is TGTGCCAGCAGTGAAACGCCAGGGTATGGCTACACCTTC. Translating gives CASSETPGYGYTF.

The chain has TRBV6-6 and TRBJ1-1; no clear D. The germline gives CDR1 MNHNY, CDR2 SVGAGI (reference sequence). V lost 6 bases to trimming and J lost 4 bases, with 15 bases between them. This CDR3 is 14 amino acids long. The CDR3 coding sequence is TGTGCCAGCAGGGATCCGGAAAAGAGCACTGAAGCTTTCTTT. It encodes CASRDPEKSTEAFF.

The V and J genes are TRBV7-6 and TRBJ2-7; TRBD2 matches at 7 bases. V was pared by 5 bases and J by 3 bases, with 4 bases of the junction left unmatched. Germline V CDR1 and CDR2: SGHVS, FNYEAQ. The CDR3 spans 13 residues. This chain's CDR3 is CASSPGLVYEQYF. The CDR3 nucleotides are TGTGCCAGCAGCCCCGGACTAGTCTACGAGCAGTACTTC.

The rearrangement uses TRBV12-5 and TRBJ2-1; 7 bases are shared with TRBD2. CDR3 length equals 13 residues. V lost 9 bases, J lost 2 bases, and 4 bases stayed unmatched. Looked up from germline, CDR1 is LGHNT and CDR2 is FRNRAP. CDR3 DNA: TGTGCTAGCGGGGAGGGAACCTACAATGAGCAGTTCTTC. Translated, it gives CASGEGTYNEQFF. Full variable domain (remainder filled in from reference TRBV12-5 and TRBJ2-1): DARVTQTPRHKVTEMGQEVTMRCQPILGHNTVFWYRQTMMQGLELLAYFRNRAPLDDSGMPKDRFSAEMPDATLATLKIQPSEPRDSAVYFCASGEGTYNEQFFGPGTRLTVL.

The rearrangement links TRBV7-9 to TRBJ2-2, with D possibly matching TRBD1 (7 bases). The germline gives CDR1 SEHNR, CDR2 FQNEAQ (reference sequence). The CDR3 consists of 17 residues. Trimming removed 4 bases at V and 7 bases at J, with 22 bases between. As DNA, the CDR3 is TGTGCCAGCAGCTCACCGTTAACTACAGGGGAGGTCGGGGAGCTGTTTTTT. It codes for CASSSPLTTGEVGELFF.

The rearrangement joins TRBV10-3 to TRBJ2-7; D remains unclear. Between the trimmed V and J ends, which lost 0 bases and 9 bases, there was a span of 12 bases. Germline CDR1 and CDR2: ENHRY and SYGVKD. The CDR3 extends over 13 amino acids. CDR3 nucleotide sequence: TGTGCCATCAGTGAGTCGAATAGGGAATGGCAGTACTTC. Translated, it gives CAISESNREWQYF.

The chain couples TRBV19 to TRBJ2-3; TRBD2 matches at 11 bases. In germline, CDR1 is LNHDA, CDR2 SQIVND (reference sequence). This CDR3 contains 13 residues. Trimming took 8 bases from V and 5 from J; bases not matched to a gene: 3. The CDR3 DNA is TGTGCCAGTCGTCTAGCGGGGGGAGATACGCAGTATTTT. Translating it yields CASRLAGGDTQYF.

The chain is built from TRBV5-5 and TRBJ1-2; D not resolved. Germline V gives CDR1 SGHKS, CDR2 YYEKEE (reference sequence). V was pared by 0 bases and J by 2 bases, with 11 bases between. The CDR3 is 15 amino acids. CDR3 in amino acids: CASSLEQNKNYGYTF. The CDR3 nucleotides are TGTGCCAGCAGCTTGGAACAGAATAAAAACTATGGCTACACCTTC.

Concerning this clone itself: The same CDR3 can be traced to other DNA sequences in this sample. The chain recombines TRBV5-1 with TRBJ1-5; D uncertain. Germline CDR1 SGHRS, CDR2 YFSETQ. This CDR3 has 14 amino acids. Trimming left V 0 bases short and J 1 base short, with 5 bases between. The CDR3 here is CASSLESSNQPQHF. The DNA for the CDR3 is TGCGCCAGCAGCTTGGAGTCCAGCAATCAGCCCCAGCATTTT.

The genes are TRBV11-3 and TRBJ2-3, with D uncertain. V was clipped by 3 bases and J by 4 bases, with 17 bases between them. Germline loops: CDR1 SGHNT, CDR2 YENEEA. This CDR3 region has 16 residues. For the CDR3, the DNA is TGTGCCAGCAGCTTTGGCGGCCCAGCTAGTTCAGATACGCAGTATTTT. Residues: CASSFGGPASSDTQYF. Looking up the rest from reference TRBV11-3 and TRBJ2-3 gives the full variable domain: EAGVVQSPRYKIIEKKQPVAFWCNPISGHNTLYWYLQNLGQGPELLIRYENEEAVDDSQLPKDRFSAERLKGVDSTLKIQPAELGDSAVYLCASSFGGPASSDTQYFGPGTRLTVL.

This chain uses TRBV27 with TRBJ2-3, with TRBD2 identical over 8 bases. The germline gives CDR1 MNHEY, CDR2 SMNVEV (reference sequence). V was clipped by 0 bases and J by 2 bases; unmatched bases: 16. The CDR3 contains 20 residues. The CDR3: CASSLSVVAGMTTNTDTQYF. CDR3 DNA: TGTGCCAGCAGTTTATCGGTGGTAGCGGGAATGACGACAAACACAGATACGCAGTATTTT.